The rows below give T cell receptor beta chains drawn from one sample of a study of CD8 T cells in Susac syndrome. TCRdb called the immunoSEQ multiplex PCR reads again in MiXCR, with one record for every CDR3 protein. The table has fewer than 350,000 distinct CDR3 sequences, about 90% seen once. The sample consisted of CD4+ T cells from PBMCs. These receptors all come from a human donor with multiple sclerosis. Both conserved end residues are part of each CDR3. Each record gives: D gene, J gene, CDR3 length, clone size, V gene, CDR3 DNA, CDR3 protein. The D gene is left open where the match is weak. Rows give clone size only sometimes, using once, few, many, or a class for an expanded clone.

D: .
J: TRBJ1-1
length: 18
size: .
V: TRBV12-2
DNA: TGTGCAAGTCGCTTAGGGGGACAGGGAGCAGATCCCGCACCTGAAGCTTTCTTT
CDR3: CASRLGGQGADPAPEAFF

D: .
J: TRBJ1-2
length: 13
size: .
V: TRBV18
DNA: TGTGCCAGCTTTCAATGGAAGAACTATGGCTACACCTTC
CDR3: CASFQWKNYGYTF

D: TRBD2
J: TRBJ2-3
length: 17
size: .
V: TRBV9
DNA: TGTGCCAGCAGCGTAGCTTTGGCTAGCGGGGGTGCAGATACGCAGTATTTT
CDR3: CASSVALASGGADTQYF

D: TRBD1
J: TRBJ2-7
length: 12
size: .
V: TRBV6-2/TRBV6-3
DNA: TGTGCCAGCAGTGCCCAGGGACAGGAGCAGTACTTC
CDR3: CASSAQGQEQYF

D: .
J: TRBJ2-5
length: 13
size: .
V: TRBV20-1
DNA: TGCAGTGCTGCGGATGGACTACAAGAGACCCAGTACTTC
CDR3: CSAADGLQETQYF

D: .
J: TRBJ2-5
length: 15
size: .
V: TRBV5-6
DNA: TGTGCCAGCAGCTTGAATCCCGGGAGTAGAGAGACCCAGTACTTC
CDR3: CASSLNPGSRETQYF

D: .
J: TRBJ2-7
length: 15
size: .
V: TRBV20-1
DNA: TGCAGTGCTAACCGGGCCCAGCGACCCCCCTACGAGCAGTACTTC
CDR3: CSANRAQRPPYEQYF

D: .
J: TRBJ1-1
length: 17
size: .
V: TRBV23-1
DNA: TGCGCCAGCAGTCACCCGCCGGGACAAAACATGAACACTGAAGCTTTCTTT
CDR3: CASSHPPGQNMNTEAFF

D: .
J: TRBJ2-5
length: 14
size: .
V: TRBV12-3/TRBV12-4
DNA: TGTGCCAGCAGTTTTAGGACAGTCCAAGAGACCCAGTACTTC
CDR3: CASSFRTVQETQYF

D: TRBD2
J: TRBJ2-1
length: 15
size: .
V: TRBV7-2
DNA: TGTGCCAGCAGCTTAGTAGCGGGCTCCTACAATGAGCAGTTCTTC
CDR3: CASSLVAGSYNEQFF

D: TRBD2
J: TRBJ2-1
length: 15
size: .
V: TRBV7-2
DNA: TGTGCCAGCAGCCTCGGGGGGTCCGGATACAATGAGCAGTTCTTC
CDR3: CASSLGGSGYNEQFF

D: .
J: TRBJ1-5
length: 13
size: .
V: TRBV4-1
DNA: TGCGCCAGCAGCCAAGGGGCGCAACGGCCCCAGCATTTT
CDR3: CASSQGAQRPQHF

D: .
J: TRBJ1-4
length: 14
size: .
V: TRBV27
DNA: TGTGCCAGCAAGAGTTGGGGGTCCGATGAAAAACTGTTTTTT
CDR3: CASKSWGSDEKLFF

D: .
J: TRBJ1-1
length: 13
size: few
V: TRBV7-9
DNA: TGTGCCAGCAGCGACCCAGGGAACACTGAAGCTTTCTTT
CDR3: CASSDPGNTEAFF

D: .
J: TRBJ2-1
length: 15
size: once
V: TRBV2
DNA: TGTGCCAGCAGTGAAGAGCGGGCCTCCTACAATGAGCAGTTCTTC
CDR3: CASSEERASYNEQFF

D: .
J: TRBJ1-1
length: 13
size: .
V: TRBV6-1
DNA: TGTGCCAGCAGTGTGAGGGAGGACACTGAAGCTTTCTTT
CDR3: CASSVREDTEAFF

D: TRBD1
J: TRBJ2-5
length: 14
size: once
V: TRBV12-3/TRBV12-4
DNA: TGTGCCAGCACCCGGACAGGGATAGAAGAGACCCAGTACTTC
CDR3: CASTRTGIEETQYF

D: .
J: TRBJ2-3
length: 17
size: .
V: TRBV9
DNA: TGTGCCAGCAGCGCCCCCTTTGTAGCGGCTAGCACAGATACGCAGTATTTT
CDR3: CASSAPFVAASTDTQYF

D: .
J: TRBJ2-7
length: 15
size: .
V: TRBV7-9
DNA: TGTGCCAGCAGCTTAGGAGACTCCCGCTCCTACGAGCAGTACTTC
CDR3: CASSLGDSRSYEQYF

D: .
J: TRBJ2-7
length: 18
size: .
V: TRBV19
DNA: TGTGCCAGTAGTATCCCTCAGGGCCGTTCCGGGTCTCCCTACGAGCAGTACTTC
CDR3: CASSIPQGRSGSPYEQYF

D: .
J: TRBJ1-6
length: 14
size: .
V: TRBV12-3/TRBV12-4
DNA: TGTGCCAGCAGCCTAGGGGACGAGGGTTCACCCCTCCACTTT
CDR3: CASSLGDEGSPLHF

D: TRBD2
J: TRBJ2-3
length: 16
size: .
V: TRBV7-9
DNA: TGTGCCAGCAGCTTAGCCGGGACTAGTCGCACAGATACGCAGTATTTT
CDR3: CASSLAGTSRTDTQYF

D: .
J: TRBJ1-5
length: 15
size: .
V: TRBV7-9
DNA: TGTGCCAGCAGCGAGGGGCTTATGAGCAATCAGCCCCAGCATTTT
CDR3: CASSEGLMSNQPQHF

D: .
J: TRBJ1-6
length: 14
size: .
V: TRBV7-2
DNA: TGTGCCAGCAGCTTATGGCTGGACGGTTCACCCCTCCACTTT
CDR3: CASSLWLDGSPLHF

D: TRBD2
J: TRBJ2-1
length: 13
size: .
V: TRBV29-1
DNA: TGCAGCGGGGGACTAGCGGGAGACGGTGAGCAGTTCTTC
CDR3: CSGGLAGDGEQFF

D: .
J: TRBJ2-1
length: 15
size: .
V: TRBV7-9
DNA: TGTGCCAGCAGCTTAGCGGTGGGAGTGGTAAATGAGCAGTTCTTC
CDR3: CASSLAVGVVNEQFF

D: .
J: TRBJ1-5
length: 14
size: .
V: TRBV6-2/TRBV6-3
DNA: TGTGCCAGCAGCCGGGACGGGGGCCGGCAGCCCCAGCATTTT
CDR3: CASSRDGGRQPQHF

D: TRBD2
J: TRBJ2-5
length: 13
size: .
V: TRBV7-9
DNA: TGTGCCAGCAGCCGTAGCGGGAGGGAGACCCAGTACTTC
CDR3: CASSRSGRETQYF

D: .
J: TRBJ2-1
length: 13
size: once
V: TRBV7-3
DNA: TGTGCCAGCAGCTCAAGCGGCGTGAATGAGCAGTTCTTC
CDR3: CASSSSGVNEQFF

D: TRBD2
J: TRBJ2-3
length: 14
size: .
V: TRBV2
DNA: TGTGCCAGCAGCTTAGGGACTAGCTTCGATACGCAGTATTTT
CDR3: CASSLGTSFDTQYF

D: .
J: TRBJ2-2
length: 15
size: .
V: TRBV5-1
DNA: TGCGCCAGCACCCAACTCCAGGGGGGGACCGGGGAGCTGTTTTTT
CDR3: CASTQLQGGTGELFF

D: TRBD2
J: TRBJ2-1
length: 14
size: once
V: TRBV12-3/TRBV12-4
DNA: TGTGCCAGCAGTTTAATAACTAGCGGGAGTGAGCAGTTCTTC
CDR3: CASSLITSGSEQFF

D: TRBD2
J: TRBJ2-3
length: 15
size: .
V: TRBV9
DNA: TGTGCCAGCAGCGTAGAGGCTAGCGGAACAGATACGCAGTATTTT
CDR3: CASSVEASGTDTQYF

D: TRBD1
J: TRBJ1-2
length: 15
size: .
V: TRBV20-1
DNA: TGCAGTGCTAGAGATGGTCACAGGGGAACTTATGGCTACACCTTC
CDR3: CSARDGHRGTYGYTF

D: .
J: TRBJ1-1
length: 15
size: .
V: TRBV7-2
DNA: TGTGCCAGCAGCCCTGGCGGAAGAACGAACACTGAAGCTTTCTTT
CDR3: CASSPGGRTNTEAFF

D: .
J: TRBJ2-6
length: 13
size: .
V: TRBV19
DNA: TGTGCCAGTAGTAGTCCTGGGGCCAACGTCCTGACTTTC
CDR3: CASSSPGANVLTF

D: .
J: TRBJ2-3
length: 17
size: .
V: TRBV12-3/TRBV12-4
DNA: TGTGCCAGCAGGAAAGCTGGGGTCCTCACTAGCACAGATACGCAGTATTTT
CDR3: CASRKAGVLTSTDTQYF

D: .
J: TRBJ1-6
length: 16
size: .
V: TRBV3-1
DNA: TGTGCCAGCAGCCCGACGTTGGACACCTATAATTCACCCCTCCACTTT
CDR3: CASSPTLDTYNSPLHF

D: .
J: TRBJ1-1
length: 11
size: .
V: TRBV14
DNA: TGTGCCACCTCGTGGGAGGCGGAAGCTTTCTTT
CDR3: CATSWEAEAFF

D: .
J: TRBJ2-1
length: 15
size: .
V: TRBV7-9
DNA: TGTGCCAGCAGCACCCACTCCCGCTCCTACAATGAGCAGTTCTTC
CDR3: CASSTHSRSYNEQFF

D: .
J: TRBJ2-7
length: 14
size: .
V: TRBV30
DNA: TGTGCCTGGACTGCATCGCTTACAAATTCCGAGCAGTACTTC
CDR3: CAWTASLTNSEQYF

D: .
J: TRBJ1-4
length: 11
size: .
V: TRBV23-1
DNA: TGCGCCAGAGGCCCCTTTGGAAAACTGTTTTTT
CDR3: CARGPFGKLFF

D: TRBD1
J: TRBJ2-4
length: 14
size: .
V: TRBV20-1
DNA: TGCAGTGCGGATCCGAGACAGGGTAAAAACATTCAGTACTTC
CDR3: CSADPRQGKNIQYF

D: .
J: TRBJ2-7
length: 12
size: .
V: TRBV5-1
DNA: TGCGCCAGCAGCTTGGACGGGTACGAGCAGTACTTC
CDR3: CASSLDGYEQYF

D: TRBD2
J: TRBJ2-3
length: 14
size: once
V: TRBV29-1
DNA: TGCAGCGCCTCCGGGAGGACCTACACAGATACGCAGTATTTT
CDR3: CSASGRTYTDTQYF

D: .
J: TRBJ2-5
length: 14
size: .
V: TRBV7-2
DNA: TGTGCCAGCAGCCTGGCAGGGGTGAGGGAGACCCAGTACTTC
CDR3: CASSLAGVRETQYF

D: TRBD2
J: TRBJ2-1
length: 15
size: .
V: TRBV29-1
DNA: TGCAGCGTTGAACTAGCGGGAGGTCCAAACAATGAGCAGTTCTTC
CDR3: CSVELAGGPNNEQFF

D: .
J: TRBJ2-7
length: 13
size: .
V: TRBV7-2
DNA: TGTGCCAGCAGCTTATCGTACTCCTACGAGCAGTACTTC
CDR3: CASSLSYSYEQYF

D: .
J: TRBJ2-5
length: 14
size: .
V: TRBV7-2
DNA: TGTGCCAGCAGCCATTCCGGGTGGGAAGAGACCCAGTACTTC
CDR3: CASSHSGWEETQYF

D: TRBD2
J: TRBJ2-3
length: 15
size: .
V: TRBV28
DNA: TGTGCCAGCAGTTTGAGGCGGGAGTTGTCAGATACGCAGTATTTT
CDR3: CASSLRRELSDTQYF

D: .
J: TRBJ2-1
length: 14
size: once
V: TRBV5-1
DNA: TGCGCCAGCGCAGGGGAAGTGCCGTACAATGAGCAGTTCTTC
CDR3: CASAGEVPYNEQFF

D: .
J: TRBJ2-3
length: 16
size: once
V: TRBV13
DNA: TGTGCCAGCAGCTCCATCTCAGACAGGTTGGGAGATACGCAGTATTTT
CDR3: CASSSISDRLGDTQYF

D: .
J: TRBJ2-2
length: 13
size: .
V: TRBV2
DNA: TGTGCCAGCATGCGAACGGACCCCGGGGAGCTGTTTTTT
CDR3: CASMRTDPGELFF

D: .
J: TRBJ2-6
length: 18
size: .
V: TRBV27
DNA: TGTGCCAGCAGTCCCCGACAGCTACTCAACTCTGGGGCCAACGTCCTGACTTTC
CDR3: CASSPRQLLNSGANVLTF

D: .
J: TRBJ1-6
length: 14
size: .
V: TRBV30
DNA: TGTGCCTGGAGTTGGGGGACTTCTAATTCACCCCTCCACTTT
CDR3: CAWSWGTSNSPLHF

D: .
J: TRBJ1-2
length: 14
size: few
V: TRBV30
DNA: TGTGCCTGGAGTGAGGGGCACGGGAACTATGGCTACACCTTC
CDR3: CAWSEGHGNYGYTF

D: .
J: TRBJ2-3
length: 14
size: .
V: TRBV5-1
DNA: TGCGCCAGCAGCCCAGACGATGCCCGGCATACGCAGTATTTT
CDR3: CASSPDDARHTQYF

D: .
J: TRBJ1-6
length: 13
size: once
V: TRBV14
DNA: TGTGCCAGCAGCCGCTACGGGAATTCACCCCTCCACTTT
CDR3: CASSRYGNSPLHF